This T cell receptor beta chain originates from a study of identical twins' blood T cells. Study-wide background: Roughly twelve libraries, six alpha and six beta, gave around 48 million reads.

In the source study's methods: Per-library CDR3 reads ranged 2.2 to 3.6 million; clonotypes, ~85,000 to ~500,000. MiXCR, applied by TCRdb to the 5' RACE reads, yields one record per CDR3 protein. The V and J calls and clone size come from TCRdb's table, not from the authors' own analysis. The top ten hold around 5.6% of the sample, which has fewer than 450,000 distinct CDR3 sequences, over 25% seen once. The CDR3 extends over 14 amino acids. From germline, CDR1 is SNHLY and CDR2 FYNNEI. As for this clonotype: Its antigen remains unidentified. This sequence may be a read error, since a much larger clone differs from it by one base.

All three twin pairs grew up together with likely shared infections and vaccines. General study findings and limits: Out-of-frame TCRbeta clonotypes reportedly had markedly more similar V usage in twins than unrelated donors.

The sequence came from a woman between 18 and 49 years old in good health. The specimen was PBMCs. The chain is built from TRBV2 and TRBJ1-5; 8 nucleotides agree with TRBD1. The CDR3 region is CASSPDRVGQPRHF. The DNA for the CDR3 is TGTGCCAGCAGCCCGGACAGGGTTGGTCAGCCCCGGCATTTT. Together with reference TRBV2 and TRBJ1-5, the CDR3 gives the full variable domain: EPEVTQTPSHQVTQMGQEVILRCVPISNHLYFYWYRQILGQKVEFLVSFYNNEISEKSEIFDDQFSVERPDGSNFTLKIRSTKLEDSAMYFCASSPDRVGQPRHFGDGTRLSIL.